The 15 T cell receptor beta chains listed next were all sequenced from one sample in a study of regulatory T cells in long-lasting Graves disease. The time point: newly diagnosed GD, antithyroid drugs for less than 3 months. With RNA extracted from PBMCs as input, the TCR library was made. Combining iRepertoire HTBI primers with Arm-PCR of CDR3 regions, the authors built TCR beta libraries. A single record per CDR3 protein comes from TCRdb applying MiXCR to the multiplex PCR reads. The table lists about 440,000 distinct CDR3 sequences, roughly 15% of them singletons. The same sample was also studied in work on T cells in Graves' hyperthyroidism and ophthalmopathy.

The sequencing used peripheral blood mononuclear cells (PBMCs), collected at new diagnosis, from a patient treated with antithyroid drugs. The receptors here all came from a woman in her late teens or twenties with Graves disease.

This chain joins TRBV12-3 or TRBV12-4 and TRBJ2-2; D remains unclear. Trimming shortened V by 5 bases and J by 4 bases, and 14 bases separated the two germline ends. The CDR3 consists of 15 residues. CDR3 nucleotides: TGTGCCAGCAGTCCCCCAGAAGAACTCACCGGGGAGCTGTTTTTT. Amino acid sequence: CASSPPEELTGELFF.

This clonotype showed up just a few times. This chain joins TRBV29-1 and TRBJ2-7; TRBD2 might be the D (6 bases). Germline CDR1 and CDR2: SQVTM and ANQGSEA. Trimming took 3 bases from V and 9 from J, leaving 12 bases between them. This CDR3 region has 11 residues. The DNA for the CDR3 is TGCAGCGTTGAGTGGGTTAGCGGGCAGTACTTC. Its protein product is CSVEWVSGQYF.

The table lists this clonotype with many counts. The rearrangement links TRBV2 to TRBJ2-1, with 8 bases lining up with TRBD1. Trimming at V came to 2 bases and at J to 7 bases, leaving 10 bases not matched to a gene. The CDR3 spans 16 residues. Germline V CDR1 and CDR2: SNHLY, FYNNEI. The CDR3 nucleotides read TGTGCCAGCAGTGAACGAGTGGCAGGGGGCTGGAATGAGCAGTTCTTC. Protein product: CASSERVAGGWNEQFF.

This clonotype has more than one count but fewer than ten. The V call is TRBV12-3 or TRBV12-4, the J call TRBJ2-7, with 7 positions matching TRBD2. V lost 3 bases and J lost 7; bases outside the gene matches: 21. This CDR3 has 18 residues. Here the CDR3 reads CASSFWVLRASGVPEQYF. For the CDR3, the DNA is TGTGCCAGCAGTTTTTGGGTTTTACGGGCGAGCGGGGTCCCAGAGCAGTACTTC.

There are many counts of this clonotype. The chain carries TRBV20-1 and TRBJ2-1, with 7 positions matching TRBD1. Germline lookup yields CDR1 DFQATT and CDR2 SNEGSKA (reference sequence). V was pared by 7 bases and J by 4 bases, with 7 bases of the junction left unmatched. CDR3 size: 13 residues. The CDR3 protein is CSVGGGRYNEQFF. CDR3 coding DNA: TGCAGTGTAGGGGGCGGACGGTACAATGAGCAGTTCTTC.

V usage is TRBV5-6 and J usage is TRBJ2-1; 7 nucleotides align to TRBD1. The J call may be in error: the DNA end matches TRBJ2-5 better. The CDR3 runs to 13 residues. Germline values: CDR1 SGHDT, CDR2 YYEEEE. CDR3 DNA sequence: TGTGCCAGCAGCAAGGACAGGTGGGAGACCCAGTACTTC. Encoded protein: CASSKDRWETQYF.

This clonotype turned up a few times. The V gene is TRBV19, the J gene TRBJ1-1; possible D gene TRBD1, 6 bases. The CDR3 spans 14 residues. V was clipped by 6 bases and J by 5 bases, with 16 bases between them. Germline V gene sequence: CDR1 LNHDA, CDR2 SQIVND (reference sequence). CDR3 protein: CASRSLGGRTEAFF. DNA for the CDR3: TGTGCCAGTAGATCCCTAGGGGGACGGACTGAAGCTTTCTTT.

This clonotype was seen at least ten times. The CDR3 DNA follows: TGTGCCACCAGTGATCAAACAGGGCTGGTCAATCAGCCCCAGCATTTT. As protein: CATSDQTGLVNQPQHF. The chain links TRBV24-1 to TRBJ1-5; tentative D call: TRBD1 (6 bases). The CDR3 totals 16 residues. Germline V gene lookup returns CDR1 KGHDR and CDR2 SFDVKD. Trimming left V 3 bases short and J 3 bases short, with 14 bases between.

This clonotype was counted ten times or more. The chain links TRBV7-9 to TRBJ2-1; D not certain. Germline V gene sequence: CDR1 SEHNR, CDR2 FQNEAQ (reference sequence). The CDR3 consists of 14 residues. Trimming removed 1 base at V and 12 bases at J, with 16 bases between. This chain's CDR3 is CASSLVNPDSVQFF. In DNA form, the CDR3 reads TGTGCCAGCAGCTTAGTAAACCCGGATTCGGTGCAGTTCTTC.

V is TRBV7-9 and J is TRBJ2-1, with TRBD2 identical over 7 bases. Germline V gene lookup returns CDR1 SEHNR and CDR2 FQNEAQ (reference sequence). The CDR3 has 14 residues. J lost 5 bases, V lost 7 bases, and 8 bases had no gene match. For the CDR3, the DNA is TGTGCCAGCACCCTGCGGGGGTCTCACAATGAGCAGTTCTTC. This sequence encodes CASTLRGSHNEQFF.

This clonotype was detected many times. This chain links TRBV28 with TRBJ2-7; 7 bases fit TRBD1. Germline CDR1 reads MDHEN; CDR2 reads SYDVKM. The length of the CDR3 is 15 residues. V lost 0 bases to trimming and J lost 4 bases; unmatched junction nucleotides: 6. As DNA, the CDR3 is TGTGCCAGCAGTTTATGGTCAGGGGGTGGGTACGAGCAGTACTTC. Translation: CASSLWSGGGYEQYF.

This clonotype was picked up many times. V is TRBV4-1 and J is TRBJ2-5; tentative D call: TRBD1 (6 bases). Germline V gene lookup returns CDR1 MGHRA and CDR2 YSYEKL. V lost 2 bases, J lost 2 bases, and 12 bases lay in between. This CDR3 spans 15 amino acids. The CDR3 DNA reads TGCGCCAGCAGCCAACTACCCGGGACACAAGAGACCCAGTACTTC. Its translation is CASSQLPGTQETQYF.

V and J are TRBV6-1 and TRBJ2-1, with D perhaps matching TRBD2 (6 bases). The germline gives CDR1 MNHNS, CDR2 SASEGT. This CDR3 is built from 15 residues. Trimming pared 1 base from V and 2 bases from J, leaving 9 bases between. The CDR3 DNA reads TGTGCCAGCAGTGAAGTGTCGGGGGCCTACAATGAGCAGTTCTTC. Translating it yields CASSEVSGAYNEQFF.

The V and J genes are TRBV5-1 and TRBJ1-2, with 7 bases that match TRBD1. The CDR3 runs to 14 residues. Germline V gene sequence: CDR1 SGHRS, CDR2 YFSETQ. V was clipped by 4 bases and J by 7 bases; unmatched bases: 10. Here the CDR3 reads CASSQDQGVGGYTF. The CDR3 region has the DNA TGCGCCAGCAGCCAAGATCAGGGGGTGGGTGGCTACACCTTC.

This clonotype was found a few times. CDR3 DNA sequence: TGTGCCAGCAGTCCCCGGGGGCGGTGGCAGTACTTC. Translation: CASSPRGRWQYF. This chain links TRBV12-3 or TRBV12-4 with TRBJ2-7; tentatively, D is TRBD1 or TRBD2 (6 bases each). CDR3 length: 12 residues. V shed 5 bases and J shed 9 bases, with 14 bases lying between them.